The present entry profiles one T cell receptor beta chain with its context. Its antigen remains unidentified. These data originate in a study of cytomegalovirus exposure and HLA in healthy donors. Study details: The 120 or so validation repertoires, a later analysis reported, used the same platform as the approximately 670 first-cohort repertoires.

TCRdb keeps only in-frame clones here, not all; method: immunoSEQ multiplex PCR. The sample consists of 100,000 or so clones, around nine tenths of them appearing once. Per the germline V gene, CDR1 is MDHEN and CDR2 is SYDVKM. CDR3 length: 14 residues. V was pared by 6 bases and J by 1 base, with 13 bases between. Findings and caveats of the study: In vitro assays verified that three CMV-associated chains recognized CMV antigens specifically.

The clonotype originates from a woman younger than 45 in good health and CMV-seronegative. The chain joins TRBV28 to TRBJ2-7, with D perhaps matching TRBD2 (5 bases). Sequenced: PBMCs. In DNA, the CDR3 is TGTGCCAGCAGAAAACGAGGGCTGTCCTACGAGCAGTACTTC. Its protein is CASRKRGLSYEQYF.